This entry lists 22 T cell receptor beta chains sequenced from one sample in a study of blood T cells in healthy people across ages (dated by TCRdb to 2013 to 2016). Libraries were made using 5' RACE. The sample was run on an Illumina HiSeq 2500. The second PCR ran for about 7 to 11 cycles and used a J-beta primer mix along with a sample-barcoded 5' primer. The public sequencing data were trimmed at Q25 with fastp and processed into clonotypes with MiXCR by TCRdb, which kept only in-frame beta chains. Here each entry gathers all rows of one CDR3 protein and keeps the most common genes and DNA. The sample table records about 1.1 million distinct CDR3 sequences; more than 30% of these occur just once. The ten largest account for around 13% of the sample. Sequencing input: blood. These TCRs come from a man younger than 35 in good health.

This clonotype has a count of ten or more. The chain carries TRBV29-1 and TRBJ1-2; D possibly corresponds to TRBD1 (6 bases). Trimming shortened V by 1 base and J by 5 bases, and 11 bases separated the two germline ends. CDR1 is SQVTM and CDR2 is ANQGSEA in the germline V gene. This CDR3 spans 13 amino acids. CDR3 amino acids: CSVEGPTGYGYTF. The DNA for the CDR3 is TGCAGCGTTGAAGGTCCCACAGGGTATGGCTACACCTTC.

Concerning this clonotype: One end of the junction does not line up with germline, which may come from a read error. The V gene is TRBV20-1, the J gene TRBJ1-1, with 7 nucleotides matching TRBD1. The CDR3 is 14 amino acids. The germline V gene has CDR1 DFQATT and CDR2 SNEGSKA (reference sequence). CDR3 bases: TGCAGTGTTAGAGATGACAGGGAGTCCACTGAAGCTTTCTTT. It is translated as CSVRDDRESTEAFF.

The gene calls are TRBV28 and TRBJ2-3; TRBD1 agrees at 7 bases. From germline, CDR1 is MDHEN and CDR2 SYDVKM. The CDR3 is made up of 16 amino acids. J was trimmed by 1 base and V by 4 bases; bases with no gene match: 8. The CDR3 sequence: CASSSAQGPGTDTQYF. The CDR3 nucleotides are TGTGCCAGCAGTTCCGCACAGGGGCCGGGCACAGATACGCAGTATTTT.

This clonotype was recorded a few times. The CDR3 spells CASSYSPAYGYTF. The CDR3 coding sequence is TGTGCCAGCAGTTACTCGCCGGCATATGGCTACACCTTC. The rearrangement uses TRBV6-2 or TRBV6-3 and TRBJ1-2; no definite D call. Germline-derived CDR1 and CDR2 are MNHEY and SVGEGT. The CDR3 loop spans 13 amino acids. The V and J ends lost 0 bases and 5 bases respectively, with 7 bases between them.

Regarding this clonotype: Germline is not matched at one junction end, which may reflect a read error. The chain links TRBV7-7 to TRBJ2-7; 10 bases agree with TRBD1. The CDR3 is made up of 15 amino acids. Germline CDR1 SSHAT, CDR2 FNYEAQ (reference sequence). The CDR3 DNA is TGTGCTAGCAGCCATGAAGTGGGACAGGGGTACGAGCAGTACTTC. Its translation: CASSHEVGQGYEQYF. Based on the CDR3 plus reference TRBV7-7 and TRBJ2-7, the full variable domain is GAGVSQSPRYKVTKRGQDVTLRCDPISSHATLYWYQQALGQGPEFLTYFNYEAQPDKSGLPSDRFSAERPEGSISTLTIQRTEQRDSAMYRCASSHEVGQGYEQYFGPGTRLTVT.

Only a few counts were recorded for this clonotype. The gene calls are TRBV7-3 and TRBJ2-5; 7 bases agree with TRBD2. The CDR3 contains 15 residues. Germline V gives CDR1 SGHTA, CDR2 FQGTGA. The V gene end was trimmed by 1 base and the J gene end by 1 base; junction bases not matched to a gene: 3. The CDR3 protein is CASSLNLAAQETQYF. Written as DNA, the CDR3 is TGTGCCAGCAGCTTAAACCTAGCGGCCCAAGAGACCCAGTACTTC.

This clonotype was recorded once. This sequence may be a read error, since a much larger clone differs from it by one base. The DNA for the CDR3 is TGCGCCAGCAGCTTTAACCCGGGACCCCGAACAGATACGCAGTATTTT. This encodes CASSFNPGPRTDTQYF. The chain is built from TRBV5-1 and TRBJ2-3; D is possibly TRBD1 or TRBD2 (5 bases each). This CDR3 comprises 16 residues. Per the germline V gene, CDR1 is SGHRS and CDR2 is YFSETQ. The V end was cut by 2 bases, the J end by 3 bases, with 16 bases between. Full variable domain (missing parts from reference TRBV5-1 and TRBJ2-3): KAGVTQTPRYLIKTRGQQVTLSCSPISGHRSVSWYQQTPGQGLQFLFEYFSETQRNKGNFPGRFSGRQFSNSRSEMNVSTLELGDSALYLCASSFNPGPRTDTQYFGPGTRLTVL.

Many counts were recorded for this clonotype. This chain joins TRBV5-1 and TRBJ1-5; D gene ambiguous. Trimming removed 0 bases at V and 3 bases at J, with 4 bases between. Per germline, CDR1 SGHRS and CDR2 YFSETQ. The CDR3 totals 13 residues. This CDR3 is CASSLGYNQPQHF. The CDR3 DNA reads TGCGCCAGCAGCTTGGGATACAATCAGCCCCAGCATTTT.

This chain links TRBV3-1 with TRBJ2-4; D may correspond to TRBD1 or TRBD2 (6 bases each). Germline values: CDR1 LGHDT, CDR2 YNNKEL (reference sequence). V was shortened by 5 bases and J by 3 bases, with 14 bases between the two germline ends. The CDR3 has 15 amino acids. CDR3: CASSFLGGRKNIQYF. The CDR3 DNA reads TGTGCCAGCAGCTTCCTAGGGGGGCGCAAAAACATTCAGTACTTC.

This clonotype was picked up one time. The V gene is TRBV30, the J gene TRBJ2-3; 12 bases line up with TRBD2. The CDR3 extends over 16 amino acids. Germline V gives CDR1 GTSNPN, CDR2 SVGIG (reference sequence). V trimming: 1 base; J trimming: 4 bases; junction bases outside the gene matches: 6. CDR3 coding DNA: TGTGCCTGGAGTGAAGGGACTAGCGGGTGGTCAGATACGCAGTATTTT. Protein product: CAWSEGTSGWSDTQYF. Together with reference TRBV30 and TRBJ2-3, the CDR3 gives the full variable domain: SQTIHQWPATLVQPVGSPLSLECTVEGTSNPNLYWYRQAAGRGLQLLFYSVGIGQISSEVPQNLSASRPQDRQFILSSKKLLLSDSGFYLCAWSEGTSGWSDTQYFGPGTRLTVL.

This chain joins TRBV6-2 or TRBV6-3 and TRBJ2-3; D is unresolved. The CDR3 extends over 16 amino acids. CDR1 and CDR2 (germline): MNHEY, SVGEGT. V was clipped by 5 bases and J by 2 bases, with 17 bases between them. CDR3 loop: CASSGITTVLTDTQYF. As DNA, the CDR3 is TGTGCCAGCAGTGGGATAACGACGGTACTCACAGATACGCAGTATTTT.

This clonotype was observed a single time. The CDR3 DNA reads as TGTGCCAGCAGCCAACGGATCCGGGGGGCCCTCTCCTACAATGAGCAGTTCTTC. Its translation: CASSQRIRGALSYNEQFF. This chain joins TRBV14 and TRBJ2-1; possibly TRBD2 for D (7 bases). The CDR3 spans 18 residues. V lost 2 bases and J lost 0, with 17 bases in between. Germline V gives CDR1 SGHDN, CDR2 FVKESK.

The rearrangement joins TRBV4-1 to TRBJ1-6, with 7 bases aligning to TRBD1. The ends lost 3 bases at V and 13 bases at J; junction bases unmatched: 12. Germline V gene data show CDR1 as MGHRA and CDR2 as YSYEKL. This CDR3 is built from 15 residues. The CDR3 DNA reads as TGCGCCAGCAGCCATGAACCGACAGGGTTTATGCCCCTCCACTTT. Its translation: CASSHEPTGFMPLHF.

This chain joins TRBV12-3 or TRBV12-4 and TRBJ1-6; D gene uncertain. The CDR3 extends over 14 amino acids. V lost 4 bases to trimming and J lost 1 base, with 5 bases between them. The CDR3, as DNA: TGTGCCAGCAGTTATGGATCCTATAATTCACCCCTCCACTTT. This codes for CASSYGSYNSPLHF.

V gene TRBV25-1 combines with J gene TRBJ2-7; D possibly corresponds to TRBD1 (6 bases). Germline-derived CDR1 and CDR2 are MGHDK and SYGVNS. Trimming removed 2 bases at V and 8 bases at J, with 10 bases between. The CDR3 has 12 residues. CDR3 amino acids: CASSEPQGKQYF. CDR3 bases: TGTGCCAGCAGTGAACCACAGGGTAAGCAGTACTTC.

Many counts were recorded for this clonotype. The chain carries TRBV29-1 and TRBJ1-4, with no clear D. This CDR3 comprises 12 residues. Trimming shortened V by 0 bases and J by 16 bases, and 15 bases separated the two germline ends. Germline CDR1 and CDR2: SQVTM and ANQGSEA. In DNA, the CDR3 is TGCAGCGTTGAAGATCCACGCGGCCGCGGGTTTTTT. Its protein product is CSVEDPRGRGFF.

The CDR3 DNA is TGTGCCAGCAGTTACTCGAGTACAGATAACACCGGGGAGCTGTTTTTT. Translation: CASSYSSTDNTGELFF. The chain uses TRBV6-5 and TRBJ2-2; D ambiguous. The CDR3 extends over 16 amino acids. V dropped 0 bases and J dropped 2 bases, with 10 bases sitting between them. The germline V gene has CDR1 MNHEY and CDR2 SVGAGI.

The chain couples TRBV29-1 to TRBJ2-5; a weak D match, TRBD2 (6 bases). This CDR3 has 10 residues. The germline V gene encodes CDR1 SQVTM and CDR2 ANQGSEA. The V and J ends lost 4 bases and 13 bases respectively, with 13 bases between them. The CDR3 coding sequence is TGCAGCGTTGCCTCGACTAGTCCGTACTTC. Encoded protein: CSVASTSPYF.

Points on this clonotype: Mismatch with germline at one junction end may stem from a read error. The chain recombines TRBV25-1 with TRBJ1-1, with D possibly matching TRBD1 (6 bases). This CDR3 is 15 amino acids long. Germline CDR1 is MGHDK and CDR2 is SYGVNS. Here the CDR3 DNA reads TGTGCCAGCAGTGAATATGGGGGGAGGGACACTAAAGCTTTCTTT. Amino acid sequence: CASSEYGGRDTKAFF.

This clonotype was observed a handful of times. This chain links TRBV7-9 with TRBJ1-2; D call uncertain. Germline CDR1 SEHNR, CDR2 FQNEAQ (reference sequence). V was cut by 2 bases and J by 9 bases, with 13 bases left in between. This CDR3 has 13 amino acids. DNA for the CDR3: TGTGCCAGCAGCTTAATGGGATGGGAGAGCTACACCTTC. This encodes CASSLMGWESYTF.

This clonotype was counted between two and nine times. The chain combines TRBV9 with TRBJ2-1, with TRBD2 matching 9 bases. Germline assignment: CDR1 SGDLS and CDR2 YYNGEE. This CDR3 has 16 amino acids. With 4 bases clipped from V and 7 bases from J, the junction kept 12 bases outside the gene matches. CDR3 nucleotide sequence: TGTGCCAGCAGCCTAAGGAGCGGGGGGCCGGGTAATGAGCAGTTCTTC. Protein product: CASSLRSGGPGNEQFF. Full variable domain (missing parts from reference TRBV9 and TRBJ2-1): DSGVTQTPKHLITATGQRVTLRCSPRSGDLSVYWYQQSLDQGLQFLIQYYNGEERAKGNILERFSAQQFPDLHSELNLSSLELGDSALYFCASSLRSGGPGNEQFFGPGTRLTVL.

This clonotype has only a few counts. This sequence joins TRBV6-5 and TRBJ2-4; D is unresolved. CDR1 is MNHEY and CDR2 is SVGAGI in the germline V gene. With 2 bases removed from V and 0 bases from J, the gap between germline ends came to 8 bases. The CDR3 loop spans 15 amino acids. CDR3 residues: CASSYQPAAKNIQYF. CDR3 DNA: TGTGCCAGCAGTTACCAGCCCGCAGCCAAAAACATTCAGTACTTC.